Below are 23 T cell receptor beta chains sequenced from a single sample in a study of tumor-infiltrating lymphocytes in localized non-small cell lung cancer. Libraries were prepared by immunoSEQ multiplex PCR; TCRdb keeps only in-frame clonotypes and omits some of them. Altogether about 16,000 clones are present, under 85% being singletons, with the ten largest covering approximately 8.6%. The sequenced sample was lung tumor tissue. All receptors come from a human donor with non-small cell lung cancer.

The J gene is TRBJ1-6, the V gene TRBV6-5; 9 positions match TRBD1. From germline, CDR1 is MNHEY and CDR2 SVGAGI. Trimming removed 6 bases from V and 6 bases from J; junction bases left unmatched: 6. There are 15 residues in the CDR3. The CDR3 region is CASSIQGAGNSPLHF. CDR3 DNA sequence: TGTGCCAGCAGCATACAGGGGGCAGGTAATTCACCCCTCCACTTT.

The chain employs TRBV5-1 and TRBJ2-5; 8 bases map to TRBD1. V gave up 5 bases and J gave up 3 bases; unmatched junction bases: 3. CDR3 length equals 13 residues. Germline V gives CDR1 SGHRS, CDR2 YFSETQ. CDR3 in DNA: TGCGCCAGCAGACGACAGGGGAAAGAGACCCAGTACTTC. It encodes CASRRQGKETQYF.

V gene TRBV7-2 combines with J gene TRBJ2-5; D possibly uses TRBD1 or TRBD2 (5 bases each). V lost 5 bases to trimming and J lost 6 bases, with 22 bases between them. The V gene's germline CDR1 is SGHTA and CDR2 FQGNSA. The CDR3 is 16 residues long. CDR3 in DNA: TGTGCCAGCAGCCCACAAGGGGCCGGGGTCGGGCAGACCCAGTACTTC. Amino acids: CASSPQGAGVGQTQYF.

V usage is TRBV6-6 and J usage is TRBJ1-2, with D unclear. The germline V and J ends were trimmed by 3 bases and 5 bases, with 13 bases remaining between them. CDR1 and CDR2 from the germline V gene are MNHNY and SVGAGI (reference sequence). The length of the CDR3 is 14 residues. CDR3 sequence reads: CASSYLALWYGYTF. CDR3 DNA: TGTGCCAGCAGTTATCTTGCCCTCTGGTATGGCTACACCTTC.

The CDR3 loop reads CASSLGVSLTADYGYTF. The CDR3 DNA reads TGTGCCAGCAGCTTAGGCGTCAGTCTCACAGCGGACTATGGCTACACCTTC. V usage is TRBV7-2 and J usage is TRBJ1-2; no reliable D call. CDR1 is SGHTA, CDR2 FQGNSA, per germline. The CDR3 contains 17 residues. Trimming cost V 1 base and J 3 bases, with 18 bases left between them.

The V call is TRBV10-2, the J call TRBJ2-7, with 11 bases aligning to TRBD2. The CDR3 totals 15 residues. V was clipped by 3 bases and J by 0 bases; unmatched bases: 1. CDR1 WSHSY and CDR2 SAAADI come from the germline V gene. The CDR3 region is CASSETSGSSYEQYF. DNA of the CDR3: TGCGCCAGCAGTGAAACTAGCGGGAGCTCCTACGAGCAGTACTTC.

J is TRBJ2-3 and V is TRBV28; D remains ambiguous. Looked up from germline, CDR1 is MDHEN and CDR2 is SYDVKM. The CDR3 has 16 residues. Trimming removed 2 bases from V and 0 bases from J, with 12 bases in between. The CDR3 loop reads CASSLGQALSTDTQYF. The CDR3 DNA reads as TGTGCCAGCAGTTTAGGTCAGGCACTTAGCACAGATACGCAGTATTTT.

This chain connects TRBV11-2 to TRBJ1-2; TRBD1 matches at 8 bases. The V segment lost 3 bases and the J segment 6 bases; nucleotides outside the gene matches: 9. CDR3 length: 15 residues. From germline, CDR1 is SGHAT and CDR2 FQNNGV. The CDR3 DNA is TGTGCCAGCAGCTTGGTGGCAGGGGGCCTCAATGGCTACACCTTC. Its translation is CASSLVAGGLNGYTF.

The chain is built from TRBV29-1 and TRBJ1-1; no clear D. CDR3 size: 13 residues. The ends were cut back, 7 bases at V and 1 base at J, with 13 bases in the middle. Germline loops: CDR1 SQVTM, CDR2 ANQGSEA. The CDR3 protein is CSAMTKQNTEAFF. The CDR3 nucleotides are TGCAGCGCCATGACAAAACAGAACACTGAAGCTTTCTTT.

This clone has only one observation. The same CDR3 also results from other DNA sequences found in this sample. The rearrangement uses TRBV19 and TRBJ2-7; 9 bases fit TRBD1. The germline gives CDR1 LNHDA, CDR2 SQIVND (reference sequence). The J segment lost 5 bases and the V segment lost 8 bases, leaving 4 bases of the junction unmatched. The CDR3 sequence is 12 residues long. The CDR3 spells CASQGQGNEQYF. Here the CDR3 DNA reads TGTGCCAGTCAGGGACAGGGAAACGAGCAGTACTTC.

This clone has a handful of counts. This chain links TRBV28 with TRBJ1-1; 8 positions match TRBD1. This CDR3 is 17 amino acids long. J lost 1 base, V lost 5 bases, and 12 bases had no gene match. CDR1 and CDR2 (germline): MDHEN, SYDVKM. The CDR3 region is CASSTRGQGAQNTEAFF. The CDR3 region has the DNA TGTGCCAGCAGTACGCGGGGCCAGGGGGCTCAGAACACTGAAGCTTTCTTT.

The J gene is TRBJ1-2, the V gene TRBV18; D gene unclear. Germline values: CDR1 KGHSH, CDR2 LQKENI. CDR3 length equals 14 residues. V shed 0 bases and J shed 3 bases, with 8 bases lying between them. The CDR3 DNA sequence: TGTGCCAGCTCACCACCCAGTCCAGACTATGGCTACACCTTC. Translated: CASSPPSPDYGYTF.

DNA for the CDR3: TGCAGCGCCTGGACAGGGGATTTCGACGAGCAGTACTTC. Translation gives CSAWTGDFDEQYF. The chain combines TRBV29-1 with TRBJ2-7; 9 bases agree with TRBD1. The germline V gene encodes CDR1 SQVTM and CDR2 ANQGSEA. CDR3 length: 13 amino acids. J gave up 5 bases and V 7 bases, and 9 bases lay outside the gene matches.

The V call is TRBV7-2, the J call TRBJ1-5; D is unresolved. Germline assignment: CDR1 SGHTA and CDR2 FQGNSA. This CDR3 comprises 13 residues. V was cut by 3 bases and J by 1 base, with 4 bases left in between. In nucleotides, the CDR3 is TGTGCCAGCAGCTTCGGGAGCAATCAGCCCCAGCATTTT. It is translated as CASSFGSNQPQHF. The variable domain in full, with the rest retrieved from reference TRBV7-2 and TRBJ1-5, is GAGVSQSPSNKVTEKGKDVELRCDPISGHTALYWYRQSLGQGLEFLIYFQGNSAPDKSGLPSDRFSAERTGGSVSTLTIQRTQQEDSAVYLCASSFGSNQPQHFGDGTRLSIL.

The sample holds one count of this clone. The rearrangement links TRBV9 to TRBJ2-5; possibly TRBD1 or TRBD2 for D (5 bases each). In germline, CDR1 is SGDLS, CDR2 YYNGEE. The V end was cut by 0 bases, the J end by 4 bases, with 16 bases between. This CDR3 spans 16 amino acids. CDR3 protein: CASSVGVGVGAETQYF. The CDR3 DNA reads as TGTGCCAGCAGCGTAGGCGTAGGGGTGGGAGCAGAGACCCAGTACTTC.

CDR3 region: CASSGQGSGYTF. The CDR3 nucleotides are TGTGCCAGCAGTGGACAGGGAAGTGGCTACACCTTC. This chain joins TRBV2 and TRBJ1-2; TRBD1 matches at 7 bases. The junction had 3 bases not matched to a gene; V was cut back by 4 bases and J by 7 bases. The CDR3 totals 12 residues. Germline CDR1 is SNHLY and CDR2 is FYNNEI.

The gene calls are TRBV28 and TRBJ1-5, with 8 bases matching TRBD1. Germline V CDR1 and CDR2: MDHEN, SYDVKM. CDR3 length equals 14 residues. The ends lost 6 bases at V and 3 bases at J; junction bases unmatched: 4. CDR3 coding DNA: TGTGCCAGCAGCCCGGGACAGGTCAATCAGCCCCAGCATTTT. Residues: CASSPGQVNQPQHF.

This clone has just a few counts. CDR3 nucleotide sequence: TGTGCCTGGAGTGTACAGGGACGCGGTCAGCCCCAGCATTTT. It specifies CAWSVQGRGQPQHF. The V and J genes are TRBV30 and TRBJ1-5, with TRBD1 as a possible D gene (6 bases). Per germline, CDR1 GTSNPN and CDR2 SVGIG (reference sequence). V lost 0 bases to trimming and J lost 6 bases, with 12 bases between them. This CDR3 has 14 residues. Based on the CDR3 plus reference TRBV30 and TRBJ1-5, the full variable domain is SQTIHQWPATLVQPVGSPLSLECTVEGTSNPNLYWYRQAAGRGLQLLFYSVGIGQISSEVPQNLSASRPQDRQFILSSKKLLLSDSGFYLCAWSVQGRGQPQHFGDGTRLSIL.

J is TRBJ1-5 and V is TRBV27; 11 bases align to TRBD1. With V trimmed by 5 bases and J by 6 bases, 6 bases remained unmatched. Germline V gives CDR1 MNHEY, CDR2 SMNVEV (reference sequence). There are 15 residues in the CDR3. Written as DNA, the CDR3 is TGTGCCAGCAGTCATGGGACAGGGGGGATTCAGCCCCAGCATTTT. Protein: CASSHGTGGIQPQHF.

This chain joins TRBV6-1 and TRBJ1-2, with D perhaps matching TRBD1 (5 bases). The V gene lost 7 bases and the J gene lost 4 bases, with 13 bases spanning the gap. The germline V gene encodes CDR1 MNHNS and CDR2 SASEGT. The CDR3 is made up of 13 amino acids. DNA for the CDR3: TGTGCCAGCATGAGGCCAGGGCTCTATGGCTACACCTTC. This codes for CASMRPGLYGYTF.

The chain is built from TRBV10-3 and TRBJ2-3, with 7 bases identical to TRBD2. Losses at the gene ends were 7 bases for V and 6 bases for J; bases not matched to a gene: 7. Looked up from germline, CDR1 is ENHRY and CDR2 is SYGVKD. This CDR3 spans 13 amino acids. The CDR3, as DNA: TGTGCCATCATGGCGGGAGAGAGGGATACGCAGTATTTT. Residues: CAIMAGERDTQYF.

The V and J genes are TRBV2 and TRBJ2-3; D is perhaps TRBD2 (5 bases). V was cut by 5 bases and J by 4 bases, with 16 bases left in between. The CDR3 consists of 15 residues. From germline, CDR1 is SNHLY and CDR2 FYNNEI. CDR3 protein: CASSPPGFGADTQYF. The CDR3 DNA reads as TGTGCCAGCAGTCCTCCGGGATTCGGGGCAGATACGCAGTATTTT.

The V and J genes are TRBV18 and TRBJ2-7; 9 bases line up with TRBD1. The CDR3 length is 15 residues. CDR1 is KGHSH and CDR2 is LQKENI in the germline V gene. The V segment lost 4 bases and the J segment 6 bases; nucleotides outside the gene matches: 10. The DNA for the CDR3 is TGTGCCAGCTCACAATCCAAACAGGGGGCCACCGAGCAGTACTTC. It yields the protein CASSQSKQGATEQYF.